The source of this T cell receptor beta chain is a study of cytomegalovirus exposure and HLA in healthy donors. Study-wide findings and caveats: Some TCR beta chains (approximately 180 of them) were listed as cytomegalovirus-associated. Confirmation was obtained in vitro that a few CMV-associated chains are specific for CMV antigens. Subsequent analysis found a tendency for first-cohort TCR clusters to co-occur within the 100 to 150 validation repertoires.

Germline values: CDR1 MNHNY, CDR2 SVGAGI (reference sequence). The CDR3 has 15 residues. The V gene lost 5 bases and the J gene lost 3 bases, with 16 bases spanning the gap. As concerns this clone: Its antigen is currently unknown.

Repertoires were generated with immunoSEQ multiplex PCR, while TCRdb's copy carries only in-frame clones and drops some. This table holds 250,000 to 400,000 clones, 88% found once. The receptor was derived from a man aged 30-40 years in good health and CMV-seronegative. The sequenced sample consisted of PBMCs. The chain combines TRBV6-6 with TRBJ1-2; tentatively, D is TRBD1 (5 bases). CDR3 nucleotides: TGTGCCAGCAGTCCGGAGGGGTTAGGGCACTATGGCTACACCTTC. Translated: CASSPEGLGHYGYTF.